Listed below are T cell receptor beta chains from one sample, sequenced in a study of T cells in Graves' hyperthyroidism and ophthalmopathy. MiXCR was run by TCRdb on the multiplex PCR reads, yielding one entry per CDR3 protein. The table has about half a million distinct CDR3 sequences, approximately 22% seen once. The sample consisted of blood. These TCRs come from a woman in her sixties or seventies with Graves' ophthalmopathy. The CDR3 runs from the conserved cysteine through the conserved F or W.

>TRBJ2-2|TRBV25-1
CASSSRANTGELFF
>TRBJ2-1|TRBV12-3/TRBV12-4
CASSFTVGGAVRNEQFF
>TRBJ1-6|TRBV3-1
CASSLPGGSPLHF
>TRBJ1-5|TRBV6-1
CASTLLRNQPQHF
>TRBJ1-2|TRBV29-1
CSVRDRGHNYGYTF
>TRBJ1-4|TRBV30
CAWSGREKLFF
>TRBJ2-3|TRBV19
CASTPGLWSGTSTDTQYF
>TRBJ2-3|TRBV3-1
CASSAFRADTQYF
>TRBJ2-7|TRBV6-1
CASILAGGYYEQYF
>TRBJ2-3|TRBV7-8
CASSLYRGYTDTQYF